The 29 T cell receptor beta chains reported below all come from one sample, sequenced in a study of blood T cells in healthy people across ages. With a J-beta primer mix and a sample-barcoded 5' primer, a second PCR ran about 7 to 12 cycles. Using its own MiXCR run on the 5' RACE reads, TCRdb lists one record per CDR3 protein. The sample yields approximately 780,000 distinct CDR3 sequences, about 26% seen once. The same sample was also used in a study of T cells of mothers and their children.

Sequenced: blood. The receptors originated from a boy aged 10-17 years in good health.

This clonotype occurred a few times. The V gene is TRBV21-1, the J gene TRBJ2-2; TRBD2 reflects the table's D call only, with no check against the DNA. TRBV21-1 is tagged as a pseudogene. The CDR3 totals 17 residues. The CDR3 sequence is CASSKQRPMEDTGELFF. CDR3 DNA: TGTGCCAGCAGCAAGCAACGGCCAATGGAGGACACCGGGGAGCTGTTTTTT.

This chain connects TRBV9 to TRBJ1-4; D is uncertain. The CDR3 contains 15 residues. The germline CDR1 and CDR2 sequences are SGDLS and YYNGEE. The V end was cut by 4 bases, the J end by 6 bases, with 16 bases between. The CDR3 DNA reads as TGTGCCAGCAGCTTATCACACCGAGGCGATGAAAAACTGTTTTTT. This encodes CASSLSHRGDEKLFF.

This clonotype has a handful of counts. One end of the junction does not line up with germline, which may come from a read error. The chain combines TRBV11-2 with TRBJ2-5; the D is unclear. Judging by the DNA end, TRBJ2-1 fits better; the J call may be wrong. CDR3 length equals 11 residues. Germline V CDR1 and CDR2: SGHAT, FQNNGV. The CDR3 sequence is CAGSLGNEQFF. The CDR3 DNA is TGTGCCGGCAGCTTAGGCAATGAGCAGTTCTTC.

This clonotype has only a few counts. The V and J genes are TRBV5-1 and TRBJ2-2; D uncertain. The germline V and J ends were trimmed by 0 bases and 7 bases, with 7 bases remaining between them. The germline CDR1 and CDR2 sequences are SGHRS and YFSETQ. The CDR3 consists of 13 residues. CDR3 in amino acids: CASSLDPDGELFF. The CDR3, as DNA: TGCGCCAGCAGCTTGGATCCGGACGGGGAGCTGTTTTTT.

Of note for this clonotype: One end of the junction is discordant with germline, which a read error may explain. CDR3 in amino acids: CASSHLGLALNGQFF. In DNA, the CDR3 is TGCGCCAGCAGCCATTTAGGTCTAGCCCTAAATGGGCAGTTCTTC. The chain combines TRBV4-1 with TRBJ2-1, with D perhaps TRBD2 (5 bases). This CDR3 is built from 15 residues. The germline CDR1 and CDR2 sequences are MGHRA and YSYEKL.

Worth noting for this clonotype: The germline gene is not matched at one end of the junction; a read error may be the cause. This chain links TRBV20-1 with TRBJ1-6, with D perhaps matching TRBD1 (5 bases). The germline gives CDR1 DFQATT, CDR2 SNEGSKA (reference sequence). CDR3 size: 16 residues. CDR3 bases: TGTAGTGCTAGAGATATGGAGCAGGGCGATAATTCACCCCTCCACTTT. Its protein product is CSARDMEQGDNSPLHF.

This clonotype appeared a single time. A read error may produce the germline difference seen at one junction end. The chain recombines TRBV7-3 with TRBJ1-1, with 7 bases matching TRBD1. In germline, CDR1 is SGHTA, CDR2 FQGTGA. The CDR3 is made up of 15 amino acids. CDR3 in amino acids: CSSSLSPDRATEAFF. The CDR3 DNA sequence: TGTTCCAGCAGCTTATCCCCCGACAGGGCCACCGAAGCTTTCTTT.

The chain links TRBV6-5 to TRBJ2-5; D is ambiguous. The DNA end lines up better with TRBJ2-7; the J call may be wrong. Germline V CDR1 and CDR2: MNHEY, SVGAGI. CDR3 length: 14 residues. The CDR3 bases are TGTGCCAGCAGTTTAAGGGAAAACTCTTACGAGCAGTACTTC. This codes for CASSLRENSYEQYF.

CDR3 protein: CASSLSAGRSNQPQHF. The CDR3 DNA reads as TGTGCCAGCAGTTTATCGGCAGGGCGGTCCAATCAGCCCCAGCATTTT. The chain is built from TRBV27 and TRBJ1-5, with D perhaps matching TRBD1 (5 bases). The ends were cut back, 0 bases at V and 3 bases at J, with 12 bases in the middle. The germline V gene has CDR1 MNHEY and CDR2 SMNVEV (reference sequence). CDR3 length: 16 residues.

There are a few counts of this clonotype. This sequence joins TRBV20-1 and TRBJ2-4; 11 nucleotides line up with TRBD2. The CDR3 is 16 residues long. CDR1 is DFQATT and CDR2 is SNEGSKA in the germline V gene (reference sequence). V shed 0 bases and J 4 bases; nucleotides not matched to a gene: 5. For the CDR3, the DNA is TGCAGTGCTAGAGATAGGGCTAGCGGGGGGAAAAACATTCAGTACTTC. It yields the protein CSARDRASGGKNIQYF.

The J gene is TRBJ1-6, the V gene TRBV6-6, with no clear D. Germline lookup yields CDR1 MNHNY and CDR2 SVGAGI (reference sequence). V was clipped by 1 base and J by 0 bases, with 7 bases between them. The CDR3 runs 16 residues. CDR3 sequence (DNA): TGTGCCAGCAGTTACTTGGCCTTCTCCTATAATTCACCCCTCCACTTT. It codes for CASSYLAFSYNSPLHF.

This rearrangement joins TRBV29-1 to TRBJ1-2; a weak D match, TRBD1 (5 bases). Looked up from germline, CDR1 is SQVTM and CDR2 is ANQGSEA. Trimming took off 0 bases at V and 7 bases at J, with 18 bases between the two ends. The length of the CDR3 is 15 residues. The CDR3 DNA reads TGCAGCGTTGAAGAATGGTCAGGGTTTGGGGGTGGCTACACCTTC. Its protein product is CSVEEWSGFGGGYTF.

In its sample, this clonotype was seen once. Its ends do not fully match the called genes, so a read error is possible. The V gene is TRBV27, the J gene TRBJ2-7; the D call may be TRBD1 or TRBD2 (6 bases each). Germline V lookup: CDR1 MNHEY, CDR2 SMNVEV (reference sequence). CDR3 length: 14 amino acids. In DNA form, the CDR3 reads TGTGCCAGCAGTTTATCTTCGGGGGCCTACGAGCAGTATTTC. It is translated as CASSLSSGAYEQYF.

In this sample, this clonotype turned up a few times. This chain uses TRBV10-3 with TRBJ2-7; possibly TRBD1 or TRBD2 for D (5 bases each). This CDR3 spans 14 amino acids. V shed 2 bases and J shed 5 bases, with 13 bases lying between them. Germline loops: CDR1 ENHRY, CDR2 SYGVKD. CDR3 protein: CAISEGGQGDEQYF. DNA of the CDR3: TGTGCCATCAGTGAGGGCGGGCAGGGCGACGAGCAGTACTTC.

A few counts support this clonotype. The junction departs from germline at one end; a sequencing error may be responsible. J is TRBJ2-1 and V is TRBV7-7; D is ambiguous. The CDR3 runs 15 residues. The germline gives CDR1 SSHAT, CDR2 FNYEAQ (reference sequence). In DNA form, the CDR3 reads TGTGCTAGCAGCTTAGGTCCAGAGGTTTACAATGAGCAGTTCTTC. Amino acids: CASSLGPEVYNEQFF.

The V call is TRBV5-1, the J call TRBJ2-2; 7 nucleotides match TRBD1. The length of the CDR3 is 16 residues. The germline gives CDR1 SGHRS, CDR2 YFSETQ. Losses at the gene ends were 3 bases for V and 6 bases for J; bases not matched to a gene: 11. Here the CDR3 reads CASSSTPGQPAGELFF. Here the CDR3 DNA reads TGCGCCAGCAGCTCGACACCGGGACAGCCCGCCGGGGAGCTGTTTTTT.

The rearrangement uses TRBV20-1 and TRBJ2-5, with 12 nucleotides matching TRBD2. Germline-derived CDR1 and CDR2 are DFQATT and SNEGSKA (reference sequence). The CDR3 is made up of 14 amino acids. V dropped 2 bases and J dropped 14; count of bases not matched to a gene: 12. CDR3 sequence reads: CSARSRTSGALYYF. CDR3 DNA: TGCAGTGCTAGATCCCGGACTAGCGGGGCCCTTTATTACTTC.

This clonotype has only a few counts. Without the conserved terminal phenylalanine or tryptophan, this CDR3 likely stems from a read error. The DNA is omitted, as the CDR3 cannot be located on it reliably, and the CDR3 follows TCRdb's listing. The chain combines TRBV6-1 with TRBJ2-1; the listed D gene, TRBD1, was not tested against the DNA. The germline V gene has CDR1 MNHNS and CDR2 SASEGT. The CDR3 is 16 residues long, counting both termini. CDR3 region: CASSEGGGTGPLSASL.

As concerns this clonotype: One end of the junction is discordant with germline, which a read error may explain. This sequence joins TRBV5-1 and TRBJ2-7; TRBD2 matches at 9 bases. Germline CDR1 and CDR2: SGHRS and YFSETQ. The CDR3 contains 16 residues. The CDR3 protein is CVSSSGGVAGDYEQYF. In DNA, the CDR3 is TGCGTCAGCAGCTCTGGAGGGGTAGCGGGGGACTACGAGCAGTACTTC.

The rearrangement uses TRBV4-2 and TRBJ2-3; D remains ambiguous. The CDR3 has 13 amino acids. Germline-derived CDR1 and CDR2 are LGHNA and YNFKEQ. V was shortened by 4 bases and J by 4 bases, with 9 bases between the two germline ends. CDR3 region: CASSPRRADTQYF. CDR3 nucleotides: TGTGCCAGCAGCCCTCGAAGGGCAGATACGCAGTATTTT.

There are a few counts of this clonotype. CDR3 DNA sequence: TGCAGTGCTAGAAGGGGCAGTCAGTTCTCCTACAATGAGCAGTTCTTC. This translates into CSARRGSQFSYNEQFF. The J gene is TRBJ2-1, the V gene TRBV20-1, with a possible D match to TRBD1 (5 bases). Trimming took 2 bases from V and 0 from J, leaving 14 bases between them. The CDR3 is made up of 16 amino acids. The germline V gene has CDR1 DFQATT and CDR2 SNEGSKA (reference sequence).

Concerning this clonotype: The conserved closing phenylalanine or tryptophan is absent in this CDR3, likely reflecting a read error. The J gene is TRBJ1-2, the V gene TRBV4-3; D not resolved. In germline, CDR1 is LGHNA, CDR2 YSLEER. The CDR3 runs 13 residues. The germline V and J ends were trimmed by 0 bases and 3 bases, with 5 bases remaining between them. Written as DNA, the CDR3 is TGCGCCAGCAGCCAAGATTCGGACTATGGCTACACCGTC. Encoded protein: CASSQDSDYGYTV.

The chain links TRBV20-1 to TRBJ2-7; D is possibly TRBD1 (6 bases). This CDR3 comprises 14 residues. Trimming removed 5 bases at V and 0 bases at J, with 14 bases between. Germline V CDR1 and CDR2: DFQATT, SNEGSKA (reference sequence). Written as DNA, the CDR3 is TGCAGTGCTGCAGGGGCTCAGAGCTCCTACGAGCAGTACTTC. It yields the protein CSAAGAQSSYEQYF.

V and J are TRBV5-1 and TRBJ2-5, with 14 positions matching TRBD2. V lost 5 bases and J lost 4; bases outside the gene matches: 7. Germline V gene data show CDR1 as SGHRS and CDR2 as YFSETQ. The CDR3 spans 16 residues. CDR3 in amino acids: CASRSGLAGGLETQYF. The CDR3 DNA reads TGCGCCAGCAGGAGCGGACTAGCGGGAGGCTTAGAGACCCAGTACTTC.

The rearrangement uses TRBV15 and TRBJ2-7, with 10 bases aligning to TRBD2. CDR3 length: 16 residues. Germline lookup yields CDR1 LNHNV and CDR2 YYDKDF (reference sequence). V was pared by 11 bases and J by 0 bases, with 13 bases of the junction left unmatched. The DNA of the CDR3 is TGTGCCTCGGAGGGATTAGCGGGGGGTTTCTCCTACGAGCAGTACTTC. It translates to CASEGLAGGFSYEQYF.

The chain recombines TRBV5-5 with TRBJ2-3, with D perhaps assigned TRBD1 or TRBD2 (6 bases each). CDR3 length: 16 residues. Between the trimmed V and J ends, which lost 1 base and 2 bases, there was a span of 14 bases. In germline, CDR1 is SGHKS, CDR2 YYEKEE (reference sequence). The CDR3 DNA reads TGTGCCAGCAGCTTGTCGAGGGGGGCGGACACAGATACGCAGTATTTT. The encoded protein is CASSLSRGADTDTQYF.

CDR3 coding DNA: TGTGCCAGCAGCTCGGTTAGGACGGCGGGGGATTACGAGCAGTACTTC. Amino acids: CASSSVRTAGDYEQYF. The chain employs TRBV7-9 and TRBJ2-7, with TRBD2 matching 7 bases. This CDR3 has 16 residues. Trimming cost V 4 bases and J 4 bases; bases outside gene matches: 13. Looked up from germline, CDR1 is SEHNR and CDR2 is FQNEAQ (reference sequence).

Comment on this clonotype: A much bigger clone sits one base away, suggesting this may be a read error. V and J are TRBV9 and TRBJ2-5; D may be TRBD1 (6 bases). Per germline, CDR1 SGDLS and CDR2 YYNGEE. CDR3 length equals 14 residues. The V end lost 0 bases, the J end lost 0 bases, and 6 bases lay between the germline ends. The CDR3, as DNA: TGTGCCAGCAGCGTAGGGACAGACCAAGAGACCCAGTACTTC. It is translated as CASSVGTDQETQYF.

The chain links TRBV5-6 to TRBJ2-2; D is undetermined. This CDR3 spans 13 amino acids. Trimming shortened V by 4 bases and J by 7 bases, and 11 bases separated the two germline ends. CDR1 is SGHDT and CDR2 is YYEEEE in the germline V gene. The CDR3 protein is CASSQGPDGELFF. The CDR3 nucleotides read TGTGCCAGCAGCCAAGGACCCGACGGGGAGCTGTTTTTT.